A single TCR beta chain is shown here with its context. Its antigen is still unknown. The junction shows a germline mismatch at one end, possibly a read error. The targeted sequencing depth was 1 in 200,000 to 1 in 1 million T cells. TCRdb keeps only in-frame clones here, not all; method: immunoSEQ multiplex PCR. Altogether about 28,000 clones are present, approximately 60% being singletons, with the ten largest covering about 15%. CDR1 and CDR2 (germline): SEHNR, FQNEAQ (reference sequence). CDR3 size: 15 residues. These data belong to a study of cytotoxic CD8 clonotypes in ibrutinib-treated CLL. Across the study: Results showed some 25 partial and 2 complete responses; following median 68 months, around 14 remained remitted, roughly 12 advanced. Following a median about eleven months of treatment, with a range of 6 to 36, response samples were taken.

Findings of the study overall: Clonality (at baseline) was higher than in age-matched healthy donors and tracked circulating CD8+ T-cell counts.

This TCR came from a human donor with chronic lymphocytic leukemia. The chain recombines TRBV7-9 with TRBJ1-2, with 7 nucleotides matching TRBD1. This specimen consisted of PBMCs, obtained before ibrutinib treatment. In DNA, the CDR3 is TGTGCCAGCAGCACATACAAGGGACAGACAATCCGAGACTACTTC. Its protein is CASSTYKGQTIRDYF.